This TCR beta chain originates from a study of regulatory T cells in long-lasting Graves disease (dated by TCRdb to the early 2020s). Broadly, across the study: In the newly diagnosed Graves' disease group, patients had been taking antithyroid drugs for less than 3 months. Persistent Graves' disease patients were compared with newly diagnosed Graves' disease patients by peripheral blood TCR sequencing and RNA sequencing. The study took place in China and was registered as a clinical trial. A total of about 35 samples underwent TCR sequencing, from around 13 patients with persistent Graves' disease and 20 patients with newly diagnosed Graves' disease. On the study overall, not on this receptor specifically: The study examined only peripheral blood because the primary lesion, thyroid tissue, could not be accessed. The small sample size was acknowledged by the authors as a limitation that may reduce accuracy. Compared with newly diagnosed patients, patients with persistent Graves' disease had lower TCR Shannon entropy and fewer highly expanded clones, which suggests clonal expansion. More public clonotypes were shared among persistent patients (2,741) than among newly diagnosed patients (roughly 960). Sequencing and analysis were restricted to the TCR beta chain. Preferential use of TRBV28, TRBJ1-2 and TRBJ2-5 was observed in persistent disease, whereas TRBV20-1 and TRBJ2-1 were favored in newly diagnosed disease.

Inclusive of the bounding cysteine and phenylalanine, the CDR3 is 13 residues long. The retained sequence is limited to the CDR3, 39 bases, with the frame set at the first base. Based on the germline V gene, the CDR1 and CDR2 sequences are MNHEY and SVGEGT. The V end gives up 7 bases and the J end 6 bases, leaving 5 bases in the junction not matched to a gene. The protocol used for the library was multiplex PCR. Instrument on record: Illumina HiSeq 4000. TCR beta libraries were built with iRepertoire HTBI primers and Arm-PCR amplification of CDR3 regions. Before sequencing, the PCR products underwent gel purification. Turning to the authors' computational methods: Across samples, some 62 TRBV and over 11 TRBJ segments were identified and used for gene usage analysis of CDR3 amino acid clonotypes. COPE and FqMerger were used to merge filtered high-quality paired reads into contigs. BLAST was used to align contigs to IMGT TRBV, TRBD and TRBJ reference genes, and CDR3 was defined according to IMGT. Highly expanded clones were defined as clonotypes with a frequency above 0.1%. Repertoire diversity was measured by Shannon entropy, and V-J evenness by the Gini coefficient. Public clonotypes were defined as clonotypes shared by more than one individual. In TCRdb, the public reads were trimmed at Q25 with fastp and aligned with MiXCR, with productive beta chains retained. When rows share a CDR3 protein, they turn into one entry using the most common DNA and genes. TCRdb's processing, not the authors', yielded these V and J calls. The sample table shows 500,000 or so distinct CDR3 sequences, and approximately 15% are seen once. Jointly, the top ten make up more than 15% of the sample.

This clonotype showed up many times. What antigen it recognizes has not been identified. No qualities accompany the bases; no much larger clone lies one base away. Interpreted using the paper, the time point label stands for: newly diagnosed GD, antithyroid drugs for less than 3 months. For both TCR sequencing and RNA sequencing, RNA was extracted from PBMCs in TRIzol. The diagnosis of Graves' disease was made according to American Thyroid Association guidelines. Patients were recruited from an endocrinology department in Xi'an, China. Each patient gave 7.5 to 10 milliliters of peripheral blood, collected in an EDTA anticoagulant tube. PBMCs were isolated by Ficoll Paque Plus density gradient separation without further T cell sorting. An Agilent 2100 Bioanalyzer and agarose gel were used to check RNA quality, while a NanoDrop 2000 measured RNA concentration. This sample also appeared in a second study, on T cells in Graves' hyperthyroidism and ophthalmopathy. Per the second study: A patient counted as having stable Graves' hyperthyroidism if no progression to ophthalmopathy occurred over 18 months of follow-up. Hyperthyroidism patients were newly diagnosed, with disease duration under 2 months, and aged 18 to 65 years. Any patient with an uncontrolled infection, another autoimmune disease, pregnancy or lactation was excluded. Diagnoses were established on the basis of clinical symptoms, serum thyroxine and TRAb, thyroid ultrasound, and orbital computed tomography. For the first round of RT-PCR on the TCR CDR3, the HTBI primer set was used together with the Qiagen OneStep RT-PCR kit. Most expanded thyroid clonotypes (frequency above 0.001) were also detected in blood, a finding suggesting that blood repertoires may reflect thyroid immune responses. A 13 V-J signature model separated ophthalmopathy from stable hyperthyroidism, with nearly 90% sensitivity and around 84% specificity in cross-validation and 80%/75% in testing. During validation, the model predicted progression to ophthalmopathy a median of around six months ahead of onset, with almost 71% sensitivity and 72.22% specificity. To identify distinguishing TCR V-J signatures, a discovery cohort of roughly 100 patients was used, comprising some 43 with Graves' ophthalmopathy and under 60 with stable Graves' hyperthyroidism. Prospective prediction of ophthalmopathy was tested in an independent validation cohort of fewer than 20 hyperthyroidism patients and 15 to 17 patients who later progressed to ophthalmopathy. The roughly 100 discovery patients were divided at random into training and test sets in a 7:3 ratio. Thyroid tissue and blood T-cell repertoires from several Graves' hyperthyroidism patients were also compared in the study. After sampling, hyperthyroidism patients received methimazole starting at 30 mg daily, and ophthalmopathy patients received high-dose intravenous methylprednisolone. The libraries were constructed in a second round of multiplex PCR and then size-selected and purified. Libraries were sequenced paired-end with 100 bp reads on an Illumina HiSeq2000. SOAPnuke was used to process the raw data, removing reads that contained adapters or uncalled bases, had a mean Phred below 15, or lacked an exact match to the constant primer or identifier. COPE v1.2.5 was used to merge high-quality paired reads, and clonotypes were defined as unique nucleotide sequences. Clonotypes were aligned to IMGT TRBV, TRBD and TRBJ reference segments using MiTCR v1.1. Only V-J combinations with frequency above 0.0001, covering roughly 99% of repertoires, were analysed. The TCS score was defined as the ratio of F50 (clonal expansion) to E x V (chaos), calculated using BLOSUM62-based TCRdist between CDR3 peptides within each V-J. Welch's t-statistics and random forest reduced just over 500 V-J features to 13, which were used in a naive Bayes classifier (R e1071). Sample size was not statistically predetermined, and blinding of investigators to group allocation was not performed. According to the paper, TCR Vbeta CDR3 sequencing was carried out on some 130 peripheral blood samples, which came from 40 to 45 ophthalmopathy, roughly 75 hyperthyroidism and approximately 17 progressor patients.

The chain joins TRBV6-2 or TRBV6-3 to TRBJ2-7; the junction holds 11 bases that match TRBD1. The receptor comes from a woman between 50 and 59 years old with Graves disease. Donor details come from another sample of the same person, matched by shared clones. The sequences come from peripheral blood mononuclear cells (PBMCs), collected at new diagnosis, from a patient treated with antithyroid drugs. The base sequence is TGTGCCAGCAAAGGACAGGGGGCAGGCGAGCAGTACTTC. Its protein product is CASKGQGAGEQYF.